The T cell receptor (beta chain) described here comes from a study of shared clonotypes between healthy human individuals. Researchers ran the assay at a deep level. It was across several immunoSEQ plates that each subset's genomic DNA was evenly split. The repertoire was sequenced with immunoSEQ multiplex PCR; TCRdb's copy has only in-frame clones and lacks some. The data contain approximately 470,000 clones, 78% of them singletons. The germline V gene encodes CDR1 MDHEN and CDR2 SYDVKM. There are 12 residues in the CDR3. V was pared by 5 bases and J by 3 bases, with 5 bases between. V is TRBV28 and J is TRBJ2-1; D unresolved. Source material: PBMCs. The TCR originated in a woman between 40 and 50 years old in good health. Some clones in this sample may be carry-over from other donors' samples. The CDR3 DNA reads as TGTGCCAGCAGTATTGTCTACAATGAGCAGTTCTTC. Encoded protein: CASSIVYNEQFF. The whole variable domain, remainder taken from reference TRBV28 and TRBJ2-1, is DVKVTQSSRYLVKRTGEKVFLECVQDMDHENMFWYRQDPGLGLRLIYFSYDVKMKEKGDIPEGYSVSREKKERFSLILESASTNQTSMYLCASSIVYNEQFFGPGTRLTVL.